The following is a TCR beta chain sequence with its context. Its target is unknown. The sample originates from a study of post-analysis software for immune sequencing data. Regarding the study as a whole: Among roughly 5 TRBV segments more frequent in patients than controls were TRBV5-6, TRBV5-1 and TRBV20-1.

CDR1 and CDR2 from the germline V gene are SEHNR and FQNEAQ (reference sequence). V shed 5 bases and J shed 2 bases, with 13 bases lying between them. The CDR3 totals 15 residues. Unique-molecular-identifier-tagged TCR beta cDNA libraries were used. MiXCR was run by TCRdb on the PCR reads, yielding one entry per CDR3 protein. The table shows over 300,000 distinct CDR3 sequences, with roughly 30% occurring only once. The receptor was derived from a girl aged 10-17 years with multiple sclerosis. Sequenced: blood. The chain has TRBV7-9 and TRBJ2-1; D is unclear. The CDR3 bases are TGTGCCAGCAGCCCAGCACCCTCCGCCTACAATGAGCAGTTCTTC. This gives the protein CASSPAPSAYNEQFF.